This T cell receptor (beta chain) was sequenced in a study of shared clonotypes between healthy human individuals. The length of the CDR3 is 16 residues. The V and J ends lost 7 bases and 7 bases respectively, with 23 bases between them. Germline V gives CDR1 LNHDA, CDR2 SQIVND (reference sequence). Those who donated, Caucasian adults without exception, all lived in Nashville, Tennessee. Assay used: immunoSEQ multiplex PCR; TCRdb lists only in-frame clones, some missing. The sample lists under 1,100,000 clones; 65% to 75% were seen once. Points from the study as a whole: Sequencing depth was predicted to influence how clonotypes are shared among donors. Despite large depth, rarefaction showed incomplete sorted-subset sequencing. Lower generation probabilities were found for non-shared clonotypes than for those shared by all four donors.

With regard to this clone: The antigen is unknown.

Sequencing was carried out using memory CD4+ T cells sorted from blood. Subset denoted: CD45RA-negative fraction. The sequence derives from a man aged 18-30 years in good health. This chain joins TRBV19 and TRBJ2-1, with TRBD2 as a possible D gene (7 bases). CDR3 region: CASTSGGAQGVNEQFF. The CDR3 region has the DNA TGTGCCAGTACTTCTGGGGGGGCTCAAGGGGTTAATGAGCAGTTCTTC.